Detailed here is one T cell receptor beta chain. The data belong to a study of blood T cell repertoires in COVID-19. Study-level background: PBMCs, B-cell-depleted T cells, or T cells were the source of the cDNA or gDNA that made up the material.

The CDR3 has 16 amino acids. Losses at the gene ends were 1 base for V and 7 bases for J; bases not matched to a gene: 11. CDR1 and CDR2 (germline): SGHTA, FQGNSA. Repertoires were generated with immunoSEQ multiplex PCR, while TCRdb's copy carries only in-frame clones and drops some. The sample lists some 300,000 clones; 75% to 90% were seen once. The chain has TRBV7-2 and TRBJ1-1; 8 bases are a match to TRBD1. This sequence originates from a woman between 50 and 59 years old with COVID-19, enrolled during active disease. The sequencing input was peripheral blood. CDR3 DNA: TGTGCCAGCAGCTTAGGGATGACAGGGGTTTTCAGTGAAGCTTTCTTT. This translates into CASSLGMTGVFSEAFF.